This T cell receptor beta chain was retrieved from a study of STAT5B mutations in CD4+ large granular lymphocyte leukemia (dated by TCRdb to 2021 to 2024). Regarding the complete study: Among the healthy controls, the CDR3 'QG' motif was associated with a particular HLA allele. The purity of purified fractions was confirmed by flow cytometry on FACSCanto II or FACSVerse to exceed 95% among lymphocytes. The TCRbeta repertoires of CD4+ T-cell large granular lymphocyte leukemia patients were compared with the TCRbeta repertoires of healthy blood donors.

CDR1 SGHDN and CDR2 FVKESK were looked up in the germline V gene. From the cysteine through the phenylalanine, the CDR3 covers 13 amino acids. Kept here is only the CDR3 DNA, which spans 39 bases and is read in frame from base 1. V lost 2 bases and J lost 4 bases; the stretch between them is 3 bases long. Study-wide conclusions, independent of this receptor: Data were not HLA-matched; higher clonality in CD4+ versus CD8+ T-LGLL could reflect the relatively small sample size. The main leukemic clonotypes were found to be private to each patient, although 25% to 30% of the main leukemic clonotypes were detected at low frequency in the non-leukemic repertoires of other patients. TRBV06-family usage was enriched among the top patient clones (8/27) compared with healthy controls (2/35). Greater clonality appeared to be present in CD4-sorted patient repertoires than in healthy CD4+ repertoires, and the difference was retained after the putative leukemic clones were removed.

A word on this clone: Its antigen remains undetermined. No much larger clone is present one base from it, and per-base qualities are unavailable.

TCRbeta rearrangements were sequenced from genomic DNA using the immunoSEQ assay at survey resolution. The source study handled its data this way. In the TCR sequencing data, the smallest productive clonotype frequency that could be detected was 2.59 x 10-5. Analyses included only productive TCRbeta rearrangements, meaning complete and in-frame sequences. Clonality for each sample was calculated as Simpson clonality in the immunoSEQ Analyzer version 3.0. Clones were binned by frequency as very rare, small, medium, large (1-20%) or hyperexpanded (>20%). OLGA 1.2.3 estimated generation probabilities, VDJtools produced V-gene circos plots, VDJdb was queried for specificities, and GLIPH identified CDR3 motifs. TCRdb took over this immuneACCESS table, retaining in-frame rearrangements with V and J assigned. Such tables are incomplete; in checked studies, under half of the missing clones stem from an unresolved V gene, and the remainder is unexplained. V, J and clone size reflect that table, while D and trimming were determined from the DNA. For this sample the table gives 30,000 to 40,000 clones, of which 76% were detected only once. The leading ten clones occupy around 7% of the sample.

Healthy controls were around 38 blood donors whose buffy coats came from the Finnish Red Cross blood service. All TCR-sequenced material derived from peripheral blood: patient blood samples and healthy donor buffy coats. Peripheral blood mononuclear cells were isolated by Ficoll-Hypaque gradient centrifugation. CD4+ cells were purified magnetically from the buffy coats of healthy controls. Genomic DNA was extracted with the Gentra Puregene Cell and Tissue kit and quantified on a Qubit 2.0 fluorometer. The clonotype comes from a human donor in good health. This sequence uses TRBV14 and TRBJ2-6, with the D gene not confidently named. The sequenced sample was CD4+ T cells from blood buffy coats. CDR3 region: CASSQLGANVLTF. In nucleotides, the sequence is TGTGCCAGCAGCCAACTAGGGGCCAACGTCCTGACTTTC.